Listed here are 30 T cell receptor beta chains from one sample, sequenced in a study. Treg sorting used a CD4+CD25+CD127-/low gate. Each CDR3 protein gets one entry after TCRdb re-called the 5' RACE reads with MiXCR. The table shows some 44,000 distinct CDR3 sequences, with less than 25% occurring only once. Sequencing was performed on Tregs sorted from blood. The receptors shown here come from a female donor with breast cancer.

This clonotype was picked up one time. The rearrangement joins TRBV6-5 to TRBJ2-6; TRBD1 matches at 7 bases. From germline, CDR1 is MNHEY and CDR2 SVGAGI. J gave up 1 base and V 5 bases, and 11 bases lay outside the gene matches. This CDR3 is 18 amino acids long. The CDR3 sequence: CASSTLGGAISGANVLTF. CDR3 bases: TGTGCCAGCAGTACCCTAGGGGGCGCGATTTCTGGGGCCAACGTCCTGACTTTC.

This clonotype was found many times. This chain uses TRBV9 with TRBJ2-7, with TRBD1 identical over 7 bases. With V trimmed by 3 bases and J by 3 bases, 6 bases remained unmatched. The V gene's germline CDR1 is SGDLS and CDR2 YYNGEE. The CDR3 has 14 amino acids. The CDR3 loop is CASSADTGDYEQYF. CDR3 nucleotides: TGTGCCAGCAGCGCCGATACAGGGGACTACGAGCAGTACTTC.

Concerning this clonotype: This may be a read error, as it is one base from a much larger clone. The DNA is left out, because the CDR3 cannot be placed on it with certainty; the CDR3 is given as TCRdb lists it. The chain carries TRBV21-1 and TRBJ1-2; the D call of TRBD1 is as the table states it, not checked on the DNA. TRBV21-1 is a documented pseudogene. Inclusive of both ends, the CDR3 amounts to 14 amino acids. CDR3 residues: CASSDRYINYGCTF.

About this clonotype itself: A read error is possible here, since a much larger clone lies one base away. The V call is TRBV21-1, the J call TRBJ2-1; TRBD2 is taken as the D call from the table, unchecked against the DNA. TRBV21-1 is classified as a pseudogene. The CDR3 length is 15 residues. In nucleotides, the CDR3 is TGTGTCAGCAGCAACCCGGGACTATCCCCCAATGAGCAGTTCTTC. Its protein is CVSSNPGLSPNEQFF.

As regards this clonotype: Being one base from a much bigger clone, this may be a read error. V and J are TRBV5-1 and TRBJ2-3; D is unclear. The CDR3 is 11 residues long. The germline V gene has CDR1 SGHRS and CDR2 YFSETQ. CDR3 residues: CASSYTDTQCF. The CDR3 nucleotides are TGCGCCAGCTCCTACACAGATACGCAGTGTTTT.

The chain recombines TRBV11-2 with TRBJ1-3; D is ambiguous. The CDR3 runs 15 residues. The V and J ends lost 5 bases and 0 bases respectively, with 11 bases between them. Germline V gives CDR1 SGHAT, CDR2 FQNNGV. For the CDR3, the DNA is TGTGCCAGCAGCCGTCGGGGAGGCTCTGGAAACACCATATATTTT. Protein sequence: CASSRRGGSGNTIYF.

The chain employs TRBV30 and TRBJ2-4; TRBD1 aligns across 8 bases. This CDR3 is built from 14 residues. Germline V gene data show CDR1 as GTSNPN and CDR2 as SVGIG (reference sequence). Trimming cost V 2 bases and J 6 bases; bases outside gene matches: 6. The chain's CDR3 is CAWSLDRGGNIQYF. The CDR3 region has the DNA TGTGCCTGGAGTTTAGACAGGGGTGGAAACATTCAGTACTTC.

This clonotype was observed a few times. This chain connects TRBV6-1 to TRBJ2-6; 7 nucleotides agree with TRBD1. Per the germline V gene, CDR1 is MNHNS and CDR2 is SASEGT. This CDR3 comprises 16 residues. J gave up 2 bases and V 5 bases, and 6 bases lay outside the gene matches. CDR3 region: CASSHMTGTGANVLTF. The CDR3 DNA is TGTGCCAGCAGTCATATGACAGGGACTGGGGCCAACGTCCTGACTTTC.

This clonotype was counted a few times. CDR3 amino acids: CASSRVYGSTDTQYF. The CDR3 DNA is TGTGCCAGCAGTAGGGTTTATGGTAGCACAGATACGCAGTATTTT. The chain links TRBV6-5 to TRBJ2-3; D is unresolved. The germline V gene encodes CDR1 MNHEY and CDR2 SVGAGI. V dropped 5 bases and J dropped 0 bases, with 12 bases sitting between them. This CDR3 has 15 residues.

This clonotype was detected many times. This sequence joins TRBV5-4 and TRBJ2-1; D gene uncertain. CDR1 SGHNT and CDR2 YYREEE come from the germline V gene (reference sequence). The CDR3 has 15 amino acids. The V end was cut by 4 bases, the J end by 0 bases, with 11 bases between. The CDR3 sequence: CASSRAGSSYNEQFF. CDR3 DNA: TGTGCCAGCAGCCGAGCCGGAAGCTCCTACAATGAGCAGTTCTTC.

This clonotype was observed many times. The chain uses TRBV24-1 and TRBJ1-4; unclear D gene. This CDR3 has 12 residues. With 4 bases removed from V and 8 bases from J, the gap between germline ends came to 7 bases. CDR1 and CDR2 from the germline V gene are KGHDR and SFDVKD. As DNA, the CDR3 is TGTGCCACCAGTGAGCTTGGGGAAAAACTGTTTTTT. This encodes CATSELGEKLFF.

On this clonotype itself: The junction departs from germline at one end; a sequencing error may be responsible. V and J are TRBV9 and TRBJ2-5; 9 nucleotides line up with TRBD1. The CDR3 contains 15 residues. Per germline, CDR1 SGDLS and CDR2 YYNGEE. The CDR3 spells CAGSVGTGSQETQYF. The CDR3 DNA is TGTGCCGGCAGCGTAGGGACAGGGAGTCAGGAGACCCAGTACTTC.

The chain carries TRBV28 and TRBJ2-5; TRBD1 matches at 7 bases. Trimming at V came to 4 bases and at J to 5 bases, leaving 13 bases not matched to a gene. The CDR3 has 16 amino acids. CDR1 MDHEN and CDR2 SYDVKM come from the germline V gene. The CDR3 spells CASSSRDKSTGETQYF. For the CDR3, the DNA is TGTGCCAGCAGTTCCCGGGACAAATCGACAGGGGAGACCCAGTACTTC.

About this clonotype itself: This may be a read error, as it is one base from a much larger clone. The rearrangement links TRBV27 to TRBJ2-7, with a tentative D call TRBD2 (5 bases). Germline assignment: CDR1 MNHEY and CDR2 SMNVEV (reference sequence). The CDR3 loop spans 12 amino acids. The CDR3 sequence is CANSGPGVEQYF. The DNA of the CDR3 is TGTGCCAACAGTGGCCCCGGGGTCGAGCAGTACTTC.

The chain links TRBV28 to TRBJ1-2; TRBD1 matches 8 bases. CDR1 and CDR2 from the germline V gene are MDHEN and SYDVKM. CDR3 length: 13 residues. The V gene end was trimmed by 4 bases and the J gene end by 6 bases; junction bases not matched to a gene: 4. CDR3 nucleotide sequence: TGTGCCAGCAGTTCGGACAGGGCCGATGGCTACACCTTC. This encodes CASSSDRADGYTF.

The rearrangement joins TRBV5-1 to TRBJ2-7; 7 nucleotides align to TRBD2. Germline V CDR1 and CDR2: SGHRS, YFSETQ. The CDR3 length is 14 residues. Losses at the gene ends were 3 bases for V and 3 bases for J; bases not matched to a gene: 6. For the CDR3, the DNA is TGCGCCAGCAGCTATCTAGCGGAGAGCTACGAGCAGTACTTC. Translation gives CASSYLAESYEQYF. The full variable domain, in which reference TRBV5-1 and TRBJ2-7 provide the parts outside the CDR3, is KAGVTQTPRYLIKTRGQQVTLSCSPISGHRSVSWYQQTPGQGLQFLFEYFSETQRNKGNFPGRFSGRQFSNSRSEMNVSTLELGDSALYLCASSYLAESYEQYFGPGTRLTVT.

Turning to this clonotype: One end of the junction fails to match germline, which may point to a read error. The rearrangement uses TRBV9 and TRBJ1-3; D ambiguous. The CDR3 covers 14 residues. Germline V gene data show CDR1 as SGDLS and CDR2 as YYNGEE. The CDR3 coding sequence is TGTACCAGCAGCGTAGCCACCTCTGGAAACACCATATATTTT. This gives the protein CTSSVATSGNTIYF.

The chain links TRBV4-2 to TRBJ2-7; D is unresolved. Trimming took off 0 bases at V and 4 bases at J, with 10 bases between the two ends. Germline loops: CDR1 LGHNA, CDR2 YNFKEQ. The CDR3 contains 14 residues. CDR3 DNA: TGTGCCAGCAGCCAAGACCTGGGGATATACGAGCAGTACTTC. This gives the protein CASSQDLGIYEQYF.

The V and J genes are TRBV6-1 and TRBJ1-5; TRBD1 agrees at 7 bases. The V gene's germline CDR1 is MNHNS and CDR2 SASEGT. The J segment lost 1 base and the V segment lost 4 bases, leaving 10 bases of the junction unmatched. CDR3 length: 17 amino acids. The CDR3 DNA sequence: TGTGCCAGCAGTGTCGTGACAGGGAGGGACAGCAATCAGCCCCAGCATTTT. This encodes CASSVVTGRDSNQPQHF.

The chain recombines TRBV7-2 with TRBJ2-7, with 8 bases aligning to TRBD1. This CDR3 has 20 amino acids. After removal of 3 bases from V and 0 bases from J, the junction contained 19 bases not matched to a gene. In germline, CDR1 is SGHTA, CDR2 FQGNSA. The CDR3 region is CASSFRGTGPTLFFSYEQYF. Written as DNA, the CDR3 is TGTGCCAGCAGCTTTAGGGGGACAGGCCCTACTCTTTTCTTCTCCTACGAGCAGTACTTC.

This clonotype was observed a handful of times. The chain employs TRBV12-3 or TRBV12-4 and TRBJ1-1; a possible D gene is TRBD1 (6 bases). The CDR3 extends over 15 amino acids. Trimming removed 0 bases from V and 1 base from J, with 9 bases in between. This CDR3 is CASSLAMGANTEAFF. In DNA form, the CDR3 reads TGTGCCAGCAGTTTAGCGATGGGGGCGAACACTGAAGCTTTCTTT.

This chain uses TRBV30 with TRBJ1-5; D call uncertain. The CDR3 is made up of 11 amino acids. Trimming shortened V by 4 bases and J by 5 bases, and 6 bases separated the two germline ends. Germline V gives CDR1 GTSNPN, CDR2 SVGIG (reference sequence). In nucleotides, the CDR3 is TGTGCCTGGAAAATGCATCAGCCCCAGCATTTT. Protein: CAWKMHQPQHF.

The chain couples TRBV28 to TRBJ1-6; TRBD1 might be the D (6 bases). Germline-derived CDR1 and CDR2 are MDHEN and SYDVKM. V lost 5 bases, J lost 7 bases, and 18 bases lay in between. The CDR3 has 16 amino acids. The CDR3 sequence is CASSDILQGINSPLHF. CDR3 DNA: TGTGCCAGCAGTGACATCTTACAGGGTATCAATTCACCCCTCCACTTT.

This chain uses TRBV27 with TRBJ2-7, with TRBD1 matching 9 bases. V shed 2 bases, J shed 4 bases, and the junction held 6 bases outside the gene matches. Germline V lookup: CDR1 MNHEY, CDR2 SMNVEV (reference sequence). This CDR3 has 15 residues. CDR3 sequence reads: CASSLQTGGTYEQYF. The DNA for the CDR3 is TGTGCCAGCAGTTTACAGACAGGGGGAACTTACGAGCAGTACTTC.

The chain has TRBV27 and TRBJ1-5; D is perhaps TRBD1 (5 bases). The CDR3 has 14 residues. Trimming took 5 bases from V and 7 from J, leaving 15 bases between them. In germline, CDR1 is MNHEY, CDR2 SMNVEV (reference sequence). The CDR3 nucleotides are TGTGCCAGCAGTAGAGGGGTCAATAGCCAGCCCCAGCATTTT. It yields the protein CASSRGVNSQPQHF.

The gene calls are TRBV20-1 and TRBJ2-3; 8 nucleotides align to TRBD2. Per the germline V gene, CDR1 is DFQATT and CDR2 is SNEGSKA (reference sequence). CDR3 length: 13 residues. Here the CDR3 DNA reads TGCGCCGCCTTTACTAGCGGTCGGGATACGCAGTATTTT. Protein product: CAAFTSGRDTQYF.

This clonotype was seen more than once but under ten times. The chain joins TRBV5-1 to TRBJ2-1; 7 bases match TRBD2. The CDR3 sequence is 15 residues long. The junction had 12 bases not matched to a gene; V was cut back by 5 bases and J by 7 bases. In germline, CDR1 is SGHRS, CDR2 YFSETQ. The CDR3 reads CASSLGVGRGNEQFF. CDR3 in DNA: TGCGCCAGCAGTCTCGGGGTAGGGAGGGGTAATGAGCAGTTCTTC.

The rearrangement links TRBV4-1 to TRBJ2-7; D is unresolved. This CDR3 is 13 amino acids long. V was cut by 4 bases and J by 1 base, with 8 bases left in between. The germline gives CDR1 MGHRA, CDR2 YSYEKL. The CDR3 spells CASSPTHSYEQYF. CDR3 coding DNA: TGCGCCAGCAGCCCGACCCATTCCTACGAGCAGTACTTC.

This clonotype was counted between two and nine times. The chain combines TRBV20-1 with TRBJ2-2; D may correspond to TRBD1 or TRBD2 (5 bases each). The CDR3 is made up of 12 amino acids. The germline V and J ends were trimmed by 5 bases and 6 bases, with 10 bases remaining between them. CDR1 is DFQATT, CDR2 SNEGSKA, per germline (reference sequence). The CDR3 DNA reads as TGCAGTGCTGGACTGGGGCCCGGGGAGCTGTTTTTT. This translates into CSAGLGPGELFF.

This chain uses TRBV7-9 with TRBJ2-5; D is perhaps TRBD2 (5 bases). This CDR3 is 14 amino acids long. Germline CDR1 SEHNR, CDR2 FQNEAQ (reference sequence). Deletions cut 3 bases from V and 5 bases from J, with 13 bases between. In nucleotides, the CDR3 is TGTGCCAGCAGCTTGAGCTCCGTAGCGGAGACCCAGTACTTC. Protein product: CASSLSSVAETQYF.